This record looks at one TCR beta chain sequence and its context. The antigen is not known. A sample-barcoded 5' primer and a J-beta primer mix were used in a second PCR of roughly 6 to 11 cycles. TCRdb processed the 5' RACE reads anew with MiXCR; each CDR3 protein has one entry. The sample has fewer than 1,000,000 distinct CDR3 sequences, 35% to 50% seen once. Per individual sample, total RNA of at least 6 micrograms was extracted. The data stem from a study of blood T cells in healthy people across ages. Study observations and caveats: Using unsorted PBMCs precluded a conclusive naive versus antigen-experienced comparison.

The CDR3 has 15 amino acids. Germline V gene sequence: CDR1 SGHDN, CDR2 FVKESK. Material for sequencing was blood. This chain uses TRBV14 with TRBJ2-1; D not resolved. TRBJ2-7 matches the DNA end more closely, so the J call is doubtful. This clonotype was sampled from an elderly man in good health. The CDR3: CASSQTVSSYNEQYF. The CDR3 DNA reads as TGTGCCAGCAGCCAAACCGTAAGCTCCTACAATGAGCAGTACTTC.